These 19 T cell receptor beta chains were all obtained from the same sample, sequenced in a study of blood T cell repertoires in COVID-19. Produced via immunoSEQ multiplex PCR; TCRdb's table is partial and in-frame only. Counted here are a few hundred thousand clones, around 87% occurring once; the ten biggest clones make up 1.5% to 2.5%. The specimen sequenced was PBMCs or T cells enriched from blood (not recorded which). The source is a man between 35 and 55 years old in a cohort exposed to, infected with or recovered from COVID-19 (not recorded which).

J is TRBJ1-1 and V is TRBV7-2; TRBD1 aligns across 7 bases. V shed 4 bases, J shed 6 bases, and the junction held 8 bases outside the gene matches. Germline CDR1 and CDR2: SGHTA and FQGNSA. The CDR3 is 14 residues long. The CDR3 nucleotides are TGTGCCAGCAGCTCCTTAGTTGGGACAGCTGAAGCTTTCTTT. Encoded protein: CASSSLVGTAEAFF.

This chain links TRBV19 with TRBJ2-2; D perhaps matches TRBD1 (6 bases). This CDR3 region has 14 residues. CDR1 and CDR2 from the germline V gene are LNHDA and SQIVND (reference sequence). The ends were cut back, 4 bases at V and 5 bases at J, with 11 bases in the middle. The CDR3 region is CASSTIQGTGELFF. CDR3 nucleotide sequence: TGTGCCAGTAGTACGATTCAGGGGACCGGGGAGCTGTTTTTT.

J is TRBJ1-1 and V is TRBV5-1; 7 bases map to TRBD1. The CDR3 totals 15 residues. Trimming removed 3 bases from V and 1 base from J; junction bases left unmatched: 6. The germline gives CDR1 SGHRS, CDR2 YFSETQ. The CDR3 sequence is CASSWGTVKNTEAFF. CDR3 nucleotide sequence: TGCGCCAGCAGCTGGGGGACAGTGAAGAACACTGAAGCTTTCTTT.

The chain has TRBV18 and TRBJ2-3, with 7 nucleotides matching TRBD2. The V gene end was trimmed by 3 bases and the J gene end by 2 bases; junction bases not matched to a gene: 5. Germline values: CDR1 KGHSH, CDR2 LQKENI. The CDR3 runs to 15 residues. In DNA, the CDR3 is TGTGCCAGCTCACCCTTTAGCGGGTCCACAGATACGCAGTATTTT. Its protein product is CASSPFSGSTDTQYF.

Comment on this clone: Within the sample, other DNA sequences also encode this same CDR3. The chain recombines TRBV5-6 with TRBJ2-7; 9 bases map to TRBD1. CDR1 is SGHDT, CDR2 YYEEEE, per germline. V was pared by 0 bases and J by 3 bases, with 1 base of the junction left unmatched. This CDR3 has 14 amino acids. CDR3 nucleotides: TGTGCCAGCAGCTTGGCGGGACAGGGCTACGAGCAGTACTTC. It encodes CASSLAGQGYEQYF.

The gene calls are TRBV4-2 and TRBJ1-5; the D is unclear. This CDR3 has 13 residues. Germline CDR1 LGHNA, CDR2 YNFKEQ. With 0 bases removed from V and 11 bases from J, the gap between germline ends came to 11 bases. This chain's CDR3 is CASSQDMGQAQHF. DNA for the CDR3: TGTGCCAGCAGCCAAGATATGGGCCAGGCCCAGCATTTT.

The chain uses TRBV27 and TRBJ2-7, with no clear D. Germline V gene data show CDR1 as MNHEY and CDR2 as SMNVEV (reference sequence). V was cut by 6 bases and J by 1 base, with 10 bases left in between. The length of the CDR3 is 13 residues. The DNA for the CDR3 is TGTGCCAGCAGCCCCCGACTTTCCTACGAGCAGTACTTC. Its translation is CASSPRLSYEQYF.

V gene TRBV5-6 combines with J gene TRBJ2-2, with 11 bases aligning to TRBD2. The CDR3 runs 17 residues. Trimming at V came to 3 bases and at J to 5 bases, leaving 9 bases not matched to a gene. Germline loops: CDR1 SGHDT, CDR2 YYEEEE. The CDR3, as DNA: TGTGCCAGCAGCTGGGAACTAGCGGGAGATAGGACCGGGGAGCTGTTTTTT. Protein product: CASSWELAGDRTGELFF. Full variable domain (rest looked up from reference TRBV5-6 and TRBJ2-2): DAGVTQSPTHLIKTRGQQVTLRCSPKSGHDTVSWYQQALGQGPQFIFQYYEEEERQRGNFPDRFSGHQFPNYSSELNVNALLLGDSALYLCASSWELAGDRTGELFFGEGSRLTVL.

The chain couples TRBV5-1 to TRBJ2-3; D perhaps matches TRBD2 (6 bases). The CDR3 has 16 amino acids. Trimming removed 0 bases at V and 3 bases at J, with 14 bases between. Germline CDR1 SGHRS, CDR2 YFSETQ. The CDR3 coding sequence is TGCGCCAGCAGCTTGGAGGCGGGATCGTCGACAGATACGCAGTATTTT. As protein: CASSLEAGSSTDTQYF.

The CDR3 DNA follows: TGTGCCAGTAGGACTGGAAGTCTGCCCTACGAGCAGTACTTC. Encoded protein: CASRTGSLPYEQYF. V gene TRBV19 combines with J gene TRBJ2-7; no definite D call. CDR1 LNHDA and CDR2 SQIVND come from the germline V gene (reference sequence). V was pared by 6 bases and J by 2 bases, with 14 bases between. The CDR3 totals 14 residues.

The rearrangement links TRBV5-1 to TRBJ2-3; D remains ambiguous. Germline assignment: CDR1 SGHRS and CDR2 YFSETQ. The CDR3 contains 14 residues. V was cut by 5 bases and J by 0 bases, with 10 bases left in between. The CDR3 sequence: CASSPVSSTDTQYF. CDR3 bases: TGCGCCAGCAGTCCCGTATCTAGCACAGATACGCAGTATTTT.

The CDR3 coding sequence is TGTGCCACCAGCACGGGAGTAGCGATTGGTAACAATGAGCAGTTCTTC. Its protein product is CATSTGVAIGNNEQFF. The chain employs TRBV15 and TRBJ2-1; the D gene is possibly TRBD2 (6 bases). The CDR3 covers 16 residues. Germline CDR1 and CDR2: LNHNV and YYDKDF (reference sequence). V was trimmed by 4 bases and J by 5 bases, leaving 18 bases between them.

This clone occurred a few times. This chain links TRBV3-1 (or the pseudogene TRBV3-2) with TRBJ1-5; tentatively, D is TRBD1 (5 bases). V lost 4 bases and J lost 5, with 9 bases in between. Germline CDR1 is LGHDT and CDR2 is YNNKEL (reference sequence). This CDR3 has 13 amino acids. The CDR3, as DNA: TGTGCCAGCAGCCCGGGAGGGGATCAGCCCCAGCATTTT. It yields the protein CASSPGGDQPQHF.

V is TRBV28 and J is TRBJ2-1; 13 nucleotides agree with TRBD2. CDR1 MDHEN and CDR2 SYDVKM come from the germline V gene. The CDR3 runs to 18 residues. V was pared by 1 base and J by 7 bases, with 10 bases of the junction left unmatched. CDR3 residues: CASSLSGAGTSGKNEQFF. For the CDR3, the DNA is TGTGCCAGCAGTTTATCGGGCGCCGGGACTAGCGGGAAAAATGAGCAGTTCTTC.

Only one count was recorded for this clone. This sequence joins TRBV7-9 and TRBJ1-1, with 7 bases fitting TRBD1. The germline V gene has CDR1 SEHNR and CDR2 FQNEAQ (reference sequence). Losses at the gene ends were 11 bases for V and 0 bases for J; bases not matched to a gene: 9. The CDR3 extends over 14 amino acids. Written as DNA, the CDR3 is TGTGCCTCTCGGACAGGCCTTATGAACACTGAAGCTTTCTTT. Amino acid sequence: CASRTGLMNTEAFF.

V is TRBV28 and J is TRBJ2-6; TRBD2 matches at 9 bases. J was trimmed by 0 bases and V by 4 bases; bases with no gene match: 4. CDR1 MDHEN and CDR2 SYDVKM come from the germline V gene. The CDR3 runs 17 residues. This CDR3 reads CASSSGTSFSGANVLTF. The CDR3 nucleotides are TGTGCCAGCAGTTCCGGGACTAGCTTCTCTGGGGCCAACGTCCTGACTTTC.

This rearrangement joins TRBV6-5 to TRBJ1-5, with D possibly TRBD1 on 6 matching bases. V was clipped by 7 bases and J by 0 bases, with 10 bases between them. CDR1 is MNHEY and CDR2 is SVGAGI in the germline V gene. The CDR3 consists of 14 residues. CDR3 sequence reads: CASMGGGSNQPQHF. The CDR3 DNA follows: TGTGCCAGCATGGGAGGGGGTAGCAATCAGCCCCAGCATTTT.

The rearrangement uses TRBV15 and TRBJ2-3, with 8 bases identical to TRBD2. The CDR3 runs 16 residues. CDR1 LNHNV and CDR2 YYDKDF come from the germline V gene (reference sequence). The V segment lost 4 bases and the J segment 6 bases; nucleotides outside the gene matches: 12. This CDR3 is CATSKDPGTRADTQYF. In DNA form, the CDR3 reads TGTGCCACCAGCAAAGACCCCGGGACTAGGGCCGATACGCAGTATTTT.

The chain uses TRBV5-1 and TRBJ1-4; 7 bases are shared with TRBD1. This CDR3 has 18 amino acids. With 0 bases clipped from V and 4 bases from J, the junction kept 12 bases outside the gene matches. Germline CDR1 SGHRS, CDR2 YFSETQ. The CDR3 DNA is TGCGCCAGCAGCTTGGTTGAGTTTTGGGACAGCTATAATGAAAAACTGTTTTTT. This gives the protein CASSLVEFWDSYNEKLFF.